This T cell receptor beta chain derives from a study of blood T cell repertoires in COVID-19. Study-wide context: Donors in the United States, Italy and Spain gave samples during acute or convalescent COVID-19. PBMCs, B-cell-depleted T cells, or T cells were the source of the cDNA or gDNA that made up the material.

CDR1 and CDR2 from the germline V gene are GTSNPN and SVGIG (reference sequence). V lost 2 bases and J lost 11, with 15 bases in between. The CDR3 covers 12 residues. As handled by the study authors: From reference gene primer amplification, estimates of nucleated cell counts were derived. The method was immunoSEQ multiplex PCR; TCRdb's version includes in-frame clones alone and lacks a portion of them. Clone size and V and J calls were adopted from that table, with D and trimming inferred from the DNA. The sample lists 200,000 to 300,000 clones; 91% were seen once. Those enrolled in Seattle joined during active infection and were followed longitudinally afterward. This clone occurred once.

What was sequenced was peripheral blood. V is TRBV30 and J is TRBJ1-1; no firm D call. This TCR was recovered from a person aged 18-29 years with COVID-19, enrolled during active disease. The CDR3 sequence: CAWSQGGFRAFF. Here the CDR3 DNA reads TGTGCCTGGAGTCAAGGAGGGTTTCGGGCTTTCTTT.